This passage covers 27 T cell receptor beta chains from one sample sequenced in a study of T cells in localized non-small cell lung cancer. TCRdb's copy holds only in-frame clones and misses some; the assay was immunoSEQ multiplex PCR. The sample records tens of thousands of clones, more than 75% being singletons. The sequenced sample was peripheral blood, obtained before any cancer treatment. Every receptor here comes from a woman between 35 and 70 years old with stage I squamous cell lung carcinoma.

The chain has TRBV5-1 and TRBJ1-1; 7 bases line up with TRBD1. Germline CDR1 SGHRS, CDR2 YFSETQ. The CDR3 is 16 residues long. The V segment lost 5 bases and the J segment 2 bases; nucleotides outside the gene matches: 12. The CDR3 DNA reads TGCGCCAGCAGGCCGGAGGGGGCCTTGAGAAACACTGAAGCTTTCTTT. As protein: CASRPEGALRNTEAFF.

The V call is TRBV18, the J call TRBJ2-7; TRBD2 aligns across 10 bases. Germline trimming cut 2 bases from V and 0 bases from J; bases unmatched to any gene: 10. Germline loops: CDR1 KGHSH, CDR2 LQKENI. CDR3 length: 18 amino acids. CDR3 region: CASSPILAGASSSYEQYF. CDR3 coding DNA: TGTGCCAGCTCACCAATCCTAGCGGGGGCCTCGAGCTCCTACGAGCAGTACTTC.

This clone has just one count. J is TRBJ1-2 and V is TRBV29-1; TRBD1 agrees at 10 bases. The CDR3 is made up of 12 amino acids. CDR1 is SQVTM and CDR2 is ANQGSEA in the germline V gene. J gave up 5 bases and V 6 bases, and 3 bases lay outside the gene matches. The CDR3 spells CSVGQGRYGYTF. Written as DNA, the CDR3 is TGCAGCGTGGGACAGGGGAGGTATGGCTACACCTTC.

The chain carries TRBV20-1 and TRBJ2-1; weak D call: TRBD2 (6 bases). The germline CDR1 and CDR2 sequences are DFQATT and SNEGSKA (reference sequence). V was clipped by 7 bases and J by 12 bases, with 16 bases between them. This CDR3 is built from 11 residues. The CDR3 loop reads CSVDRGLGQFF. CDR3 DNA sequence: TGCAGTGTCGATCGGGGGTTGGGGCAGTTCTTC.

The CDR3 nucleotides read TGTGCCAGCAGCTTAGGTCCCCTAACAGGGACTGAAGCTTTCTTT. This translates into CASSLGPLTGTEAFF. The V and J genes are TRBV7-8 and TRBJ1-1, with a possible D match to TRBD1 (6 bases). Germline assignment: CDR1 SGHVS and CDR2 FQNEAQ. The length of the CDR3 is 15 residues. V was trimmed by 1 base and J by 5 bases, leaving 14 bases between them.

CDR3 residues: CASSEISFTGGRQPQHF. For the CDR3, the DNA is TGTGCCAGCAGCGAAATCTCCTTTACAGGGGGCCGTCAGCCCCAGCATTTT. The genes are TRBV6-1 and TRBJ1-5; 9 nucleotides match TRBD1. The CDR3 contains 17 residues. From germline, CDR1 is MNHNS and CDR2 SASEGT. Trimming cost V 6 bases and J 6 bases; bases outside gene matches: 15.

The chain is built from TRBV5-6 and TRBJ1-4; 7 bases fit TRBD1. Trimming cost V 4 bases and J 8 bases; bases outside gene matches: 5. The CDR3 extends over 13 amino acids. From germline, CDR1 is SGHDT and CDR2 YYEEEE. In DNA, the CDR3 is TGTGCCAGCAGCGTGACAGGGCGAGAAAAACTGTTTTTT. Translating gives CASSVTGREKLFF.

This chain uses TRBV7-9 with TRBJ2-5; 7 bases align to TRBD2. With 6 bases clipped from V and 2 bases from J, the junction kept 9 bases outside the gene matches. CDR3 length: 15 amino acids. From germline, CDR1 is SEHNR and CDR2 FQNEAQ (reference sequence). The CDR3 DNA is TGTGCCAGCAGTTTGAGCGGGGACCGGCAAGAGACCCAGTACTTC. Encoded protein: CASSLSGDRQETQYF.

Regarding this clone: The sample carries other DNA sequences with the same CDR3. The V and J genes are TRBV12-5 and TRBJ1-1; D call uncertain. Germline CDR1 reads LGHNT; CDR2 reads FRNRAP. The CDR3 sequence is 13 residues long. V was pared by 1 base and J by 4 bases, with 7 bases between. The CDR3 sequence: CASGLEDGTEAFF. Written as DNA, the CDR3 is TGTGCTAGTGGTTTGGAGGACGGCACTGAAGCTTTCTTT.

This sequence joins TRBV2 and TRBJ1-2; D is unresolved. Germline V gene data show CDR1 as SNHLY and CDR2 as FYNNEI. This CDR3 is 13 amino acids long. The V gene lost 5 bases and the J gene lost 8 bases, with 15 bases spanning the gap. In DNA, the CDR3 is TGTGCCAGCAGTTTTCAAGGTGTTCAGGGCTACACCTTC. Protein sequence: CASSFQGVQGYTF. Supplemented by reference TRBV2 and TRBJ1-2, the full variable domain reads EPEVTQTPSHQVTQMGQEVILRCVPISNHLYFYWYRQILGQKVEFLVSFYNNEISEKSEIFDDQFSVERPDGSNFTLKIRSTKLEDSAMYFCASSFQGVQGYTFGSGTRLTVV.

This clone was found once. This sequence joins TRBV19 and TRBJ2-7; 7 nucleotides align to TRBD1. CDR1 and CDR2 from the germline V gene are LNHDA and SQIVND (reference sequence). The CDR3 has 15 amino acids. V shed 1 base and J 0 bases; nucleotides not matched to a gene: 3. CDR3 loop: CASSIAGDSSYEQYF. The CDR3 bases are TGTGCCAGTAGTATAGCCGGGGACAGCTCCTACGAGCAGTACTTC.

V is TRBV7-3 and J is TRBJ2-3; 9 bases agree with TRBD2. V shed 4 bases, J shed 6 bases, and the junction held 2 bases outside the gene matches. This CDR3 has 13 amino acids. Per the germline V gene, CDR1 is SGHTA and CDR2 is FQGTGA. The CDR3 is CASSWTSEDTQYF. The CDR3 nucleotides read TGTGCCAGCAGCTGGACTAGCGAGGATACGCAGTATTTT.

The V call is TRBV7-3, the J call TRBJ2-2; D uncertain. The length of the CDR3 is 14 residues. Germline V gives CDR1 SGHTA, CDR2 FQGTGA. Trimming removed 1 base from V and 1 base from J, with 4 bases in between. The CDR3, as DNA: TGTGCCAGCAGCTTAAACCTGAACACCGGGGAGCTGTTTTTT. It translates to CASSLNLNTGELFF. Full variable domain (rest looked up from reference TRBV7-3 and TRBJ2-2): GAGVSQTPSNKVTEKGKYVELRCDPISGHTALYWYRQSLGQGPEFLIYFQGTGAADDSGLPNDRFFAVRPEGSVSTLKIQRTERGDSAVYLCASSLNLNTGELFFGEGSRLTVL.

The chain's CDR3 is CASSQDGTRIGKLFF. CDR3 DNA: TGCGCCAGCAGCCAAGATGGCACCAGGATAGGAAAACTGTTTTTT. The genes are TRBV4-1 and TRBJ1-4, with D uncertain. Per germline, CDR1 MGHRA and CDR2 YSYEKL. The CDR3 is made up of 15 amino acids. The V and J ends lost 0 bases and 10 bases respectively, with 15 bases between them.

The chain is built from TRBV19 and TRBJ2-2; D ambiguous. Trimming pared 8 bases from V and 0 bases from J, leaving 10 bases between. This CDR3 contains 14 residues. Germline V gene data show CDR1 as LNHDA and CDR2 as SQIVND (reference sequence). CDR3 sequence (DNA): TGTGCCAGTTTCTCCCCCCCGAACACCGGGGAGCTGTTTTTT. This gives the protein CASFSPPNTGELFF.

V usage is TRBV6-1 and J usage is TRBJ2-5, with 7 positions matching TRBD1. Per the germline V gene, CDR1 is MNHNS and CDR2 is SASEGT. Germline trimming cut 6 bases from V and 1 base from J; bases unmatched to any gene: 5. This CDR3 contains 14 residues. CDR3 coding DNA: TGTGCCAGCAGCGGGACAGCGTTCCAAGAGACCCAGTACTTC. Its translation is CASSGTAFQETQYF.

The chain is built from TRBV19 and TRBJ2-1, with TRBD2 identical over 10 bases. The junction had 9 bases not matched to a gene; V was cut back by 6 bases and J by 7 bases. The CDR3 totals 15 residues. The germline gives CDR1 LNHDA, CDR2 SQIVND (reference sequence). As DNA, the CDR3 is TGTGCCAGTAGGAAGTCAGCGGGGGGGCGAAATGAGCAGTTCTTC. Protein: CASRKSAGGRNEQFF.

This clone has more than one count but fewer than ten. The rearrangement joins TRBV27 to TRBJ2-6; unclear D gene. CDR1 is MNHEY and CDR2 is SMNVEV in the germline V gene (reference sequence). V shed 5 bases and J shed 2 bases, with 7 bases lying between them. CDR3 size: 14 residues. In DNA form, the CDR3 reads TGTGCCAGCAGTACTACCGCTGGGGCCAACGTCCTGACTTTC. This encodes CASSTTAGANVLTF.

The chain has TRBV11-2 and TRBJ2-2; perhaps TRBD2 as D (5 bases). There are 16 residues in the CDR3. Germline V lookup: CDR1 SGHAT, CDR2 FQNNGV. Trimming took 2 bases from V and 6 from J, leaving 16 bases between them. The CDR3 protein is CASSLRSGGNAGELFF. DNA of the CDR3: TGTGCCAGCAGCTTAAGATCAGGAGGCAACGCCGGGGAGCTGTTTTTT.

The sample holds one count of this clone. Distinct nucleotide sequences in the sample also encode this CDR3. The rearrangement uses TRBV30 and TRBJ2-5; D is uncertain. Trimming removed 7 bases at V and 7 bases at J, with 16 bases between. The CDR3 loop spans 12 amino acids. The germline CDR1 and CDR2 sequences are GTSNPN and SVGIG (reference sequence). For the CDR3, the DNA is TGTGCCTTGACGGGCGGTGTCGGGACCCAGTACTTC. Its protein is CALTGGVGTQYF.

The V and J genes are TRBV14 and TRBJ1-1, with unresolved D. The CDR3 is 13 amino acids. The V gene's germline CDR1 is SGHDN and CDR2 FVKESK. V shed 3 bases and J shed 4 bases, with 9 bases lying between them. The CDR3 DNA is TGTGCCAGCAGCCAGGTAGGGCTCACTGAAGCTTTCTTT. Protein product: CASSQVGLTEAFF. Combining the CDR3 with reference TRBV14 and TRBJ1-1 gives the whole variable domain EAGVTQFPSHSVIEKGQTVTLRCDPISGHDNLYWYRRVMGKEIKFLLHFVKESKQDESGMPNNRFLAERTGGTYSTLKVQPAELEDSGVYFCASSQVGLTEAFFGQGTRLTVV.

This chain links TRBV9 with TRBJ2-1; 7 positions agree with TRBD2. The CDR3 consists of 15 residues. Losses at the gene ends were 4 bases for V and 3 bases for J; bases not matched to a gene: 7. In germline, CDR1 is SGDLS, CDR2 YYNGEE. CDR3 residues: CASSPTGGGYNEQFF. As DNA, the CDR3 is TGTGCCAGCAGCCCCACGGGGGGAGGCTACAATGAGCAGTTCTTC.

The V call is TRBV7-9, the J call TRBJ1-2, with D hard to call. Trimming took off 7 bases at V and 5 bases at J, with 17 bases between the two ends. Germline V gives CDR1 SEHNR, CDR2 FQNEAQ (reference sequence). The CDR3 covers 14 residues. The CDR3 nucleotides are TGTGCCAGCACCGAGGGTGTTGGTGGGTATGGCTACACCTTC. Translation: CASTEGVGGYGYTF.

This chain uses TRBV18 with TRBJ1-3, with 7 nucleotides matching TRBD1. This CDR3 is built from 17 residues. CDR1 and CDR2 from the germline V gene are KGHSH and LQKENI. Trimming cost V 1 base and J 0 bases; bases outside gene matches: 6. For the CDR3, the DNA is TGTGCCAGCTCACCACGACAGGGAACAAGCTCTGGAAACACCATATATTTT. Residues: CASSPRQGTSSGNTIYF.

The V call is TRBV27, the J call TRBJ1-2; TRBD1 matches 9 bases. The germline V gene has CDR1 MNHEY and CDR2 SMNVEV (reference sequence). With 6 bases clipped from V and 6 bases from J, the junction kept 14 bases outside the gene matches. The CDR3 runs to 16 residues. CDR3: CASRPPGQGISNGYTF. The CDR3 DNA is TGTGCCAGCAGACCACCGGGACAGGGAATCTCAAATGGCTACACCTTC.

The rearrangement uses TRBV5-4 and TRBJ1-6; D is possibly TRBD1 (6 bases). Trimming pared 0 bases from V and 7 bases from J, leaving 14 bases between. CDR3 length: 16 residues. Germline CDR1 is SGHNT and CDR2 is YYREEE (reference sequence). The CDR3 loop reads CASSLETQGTNSPLHF. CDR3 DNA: TGTGCCAGCAGCTTGGAAACACAGGGAACCAATTCACCCCTCCACTTT.

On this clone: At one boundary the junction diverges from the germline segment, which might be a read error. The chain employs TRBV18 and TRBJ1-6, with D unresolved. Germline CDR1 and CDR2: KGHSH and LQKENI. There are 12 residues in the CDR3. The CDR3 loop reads CASSPYNSPLHF. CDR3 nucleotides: TGTGCCAGCTCACCCTACAATTCACCCCTCCACTTT.